One sample yielded the 30 T cell receptor beta chains listed below, sequenced in a study of T cells expressing NK-cell markers. TCRdb re-called the 5' RACE reads, yielding one record per CDR3 amino acid sequence without DNA. The sample table sets out about 150,000 distinct CDR3 sequences. Sequenced sample: blood T cells: a sorted CD56 or NKG2C T cell subset, CD4+ or CD8+ T cells, or bulk PBMC T cells (not recorded which). Source of these receptors: a woman aged 45-59 years in good health.

V is TRBV28 and J is TRBJ1-2. Germline-derived CDR1 and CDR2 are MDHEN and SYDVKM. The CDR3 is made up of 13 amino acids. The CDR3 sequence: CASNPKHFYGYTF.

V and J are TRBV6-1 and TRBJ2-7; with no DNA, the TCRdb D assignment of TRBD1 cannot be verified. Germline lookup yields CDR1 MNHNS and CDR2 SASEGT. The CDR3 is 14 amino acids. The CDR3 region is CASSRRDPSYEQYF.

This chain joins TRBV7-9 and TRBJ2-1; TCRdb returns TRBD1, unconfirmable since there is no DNA. The CDR3 covers 13 residues. The germline V gene has CDR1 SEHNR and CDR2 FQNEAQ (reference sequence). CDR3 sequence reads: CASRSDRYNEQFF.

CDR3 residues: CASSQGAGLAGPTSTDTQYF. The gene calls are TRBV3-1 and TRBJ2-3; the TCRdb call, TRBD2, lacks DNA for checking. The length of the CDR3 is 20 residues. Germline values: CDR1 LGHDT, CDR2 YNNKEL (reference sequence).

This chain uses TRBV5-1 with TRBJ1-2; the D call of TRBD1 rests on TCRdb alone, since no DNA is present to check it. The germline gives CDR1 SGHRS, CDR2 YFSETQ. CDR3 length equals 14 residues. The CDR3 reads CASSDHAPDYGYTF.

This rearrangement joins TRBV19 to TRBJ2-1; TCRdb's D gene call, TRBD2, goes unchecked for lack of DNA. The germline CDR1 and CDR2 sequences are LNHDA and SQIVND (reference sequence). This CDR3 is built from 15 residues. The CDR3 loop is CASSIGTNSYNEQFF.

This chain joins TRBV27 and TRBJ1-2. CDR3 length: 14 amino acids. Germline values: CDR1 MNHEY, CDR2 SMNVEV (reference sequence). CDR3 loop: CASSLSRQIYGYTF.

The chain has TRBV4-1 and TRBJ2-5; TCRdb returns TRBD1, unconfirmable since there is no DNA. Germline V gives CDR1 MGHRA, CDR2 YSYEKL. The CDR3 extends over 14 amino acids. The CDR3 is CASSQETGSRTQYF.

The chain is built from TRBV4-1 and TRBJ2-2. This CDR3 contains 13 residues. Germline CDR1 reads MGHRA; CDR2 reads YSYEKL. CDR3 sequence reads: CASSEVRRGELFF.

The J gene is TRBJ1-1, the V gene TRBV12-5; TCRdb calls TRBD1, which cannot be checked without DNA. CDR3 size: 15 residues. The germline V gene has CDR1 LGHNT and CDR2 FRNRAP. This chain's CDR3 is CASGLETGRDTEAFF.

This rearrangement joins TRBV5-5 to TRBJ1-5; TCRdb lists TRBD1, though no DNA is available to test this call. CDR1 is SGHKS and CDR2 is YYEKEE in the germline V gene (reference sequence). CDR3 length: 15 amino acids. This chain's CDR3 is CASSSRGQGVQPQHF.

The chain links TRBV11-2 to TRBJ2-7; TCRdb proposes TRBD2, but this gene call is untestable without DNA. This CDR3 has 18 residues. Germline V CDR1 and CDR2: SGHAT, FQNNGV. CDR3 sequence reads: CASSLDSPPTAGFYEQYF.

The J gene is TRBJ2-5, the V gene TRBV7-9; TCRdb reports TRBD2, a call that lacks DNA to check it against. This CDR3 is built from 16 residues. CDR1 is SEHNR and CDR2 is FQNEAQ in the germline V gene (reference sequence). This CDR3 reads CASSPSGTSVQETQYF.

The chain combines TRBV24-1 with TRBJ2-3; no DNA is available, so the TRBD2 call from TCRdb remains unchecked. The germline CDR1 and CDR2 sequences are KGHDR and SFDVKD. The CDR3 extends over 12 amino acids. The chain's CDR3 is CATAENTDTQYF.

V gene TRBV4-1 combines with J gene TRBJ2-1. Germline-derived CDR1 and CDR2 are MGHRA and YSYEKL. The CDR3 runs 15 residues. This CDR3 reads CASSQASSRYNEQFF.

This chain connects TRBV9 to TRBJ2-7; the TCRdb D gene call, TRBD1, has no DNA to confirm it. The CDR3 is 15 residues long. Germline V CDR1 and CDR2: SGDLS, YYNGEE. The CDR3 region is CASSVGVGTGYEQYF.

This chain connects TRBV4-1 to TRBJ2-5. CDR1 and CDR2 (germline): MGHRA, YSYEKL. The CDR3 is 13 amino acids. CDR3 amino acids: CASSHPMEETQYF.

The J gene is TRBJ2-2, the V gene TRBV2; TCRdb calls TRBD2, which cannot be checked without DNA. The CDR3 has 15 residues. Germline V gene lookup returns CDR1 SNHLY and CDR2 FYNNEI. CDR3: CASTEAGGVSGELFF.

V gene TRBV7-6 combines with J gene TRBJ2-3; the D call of TRBD2 rests on TCRdb alone, since no DNA is present to check it. The CDR3 runs to 16 residues. CDR1 and CDR2 (germline): SGHVS, FNYEAQ. The CDR3 sequence is CASRGLTSALTDTQYF.

The chain carries TRBV27 and TRBJ1-2; the D gene TCRdb calls, TRBD1, cannot be checked with no DNA. The CDR3 length is 15 residues. In germline, CDR1 is MNHEY, CDR2 SMNVEV (reference sequence). The CDR3 is CASSSMERRGYGYTF.

V gene TRBV7-9 combines with J gene TRBJ1-1; the D call from TCRdb, TRBD1, cannot be confirmed without DNA. Germline V CDR1 and CDR2: SEHNR, FQNEAQ (reference sequence). The CDR3 totals 13 residues. CDR3 amino acids: CASNRGGQPEAFF. Complete variable domain (other parts from reference TRBV7-9 and TRBJ1-1): DTGVSQNPRHKITKRGQNVTFRCDPISEHNRLYWYRQTLGQGPEFLTYFQNEAQLEKSRLLSDRFSAERPKGSFSTLEIQRTEQGDSAMYLCASNRGGQPEAFFGQGTRLTVV.

This rearrangement joins TRBV12-3 or TRBV12-4 to TRBJ1-5. The CDR3 has 15 residues. CDR3 residues: CASSLGGYGNQPQHF.

The chain is built from TRBV4-1 and TRBJ2-2; TCRdb proposes TRBD2, but this gene call is untestable without DNA. CDR1 and CDR2 (germline): MGHRA, YSYEKL. This CDR3 is built from 18 residues. CDR3 protein: CASSQETGTSGNTGELFF.

This rearrangement joins TRBV7-6 to TRBJ2-5; TCRdb indicates TRBD2, and absent DNA this call remains unverified. CDR1 is SGHVS and CDR2 is FNYEAQ in the germline V gene. The length of the CDR3 is 14 residues. CDR3 region: CASSRTSEKETQYF.

The chain links TRBV2 to TRBJ2-1; TCRdb's assignment of TRBD2 cannot be checked, as there is no DNA. The CDR3 runs 14 residues. From germline, CDR1 is SNHLY and CDR2 FYNNEI. CDR3 sequence reads: CASSEAGLSVPQFF.

This sequence joins TRBV7-9 and TRBJ2-1; with no DNA, the TCRdb D assignment of TRBD1 cannot be verified. This CDR3 comprises 12 residues. Germline loops: CDR1 SEHNR, CDR2 FQNEAQ (reference sequence). The CDR3 sequence is CARGGGGNEQFF. The full variable domain, with the rest looked up from reference TRBV7-9 and TRBJ2-1, is DTGVSQNPRHKITKRGQNVTFRCDPISEHNRLYWYRQTLGQGPEFLTYFQNEAQLEKSRLLSDRFSAERPKGSFSTLEIQRTEQGDSAMYLCARGGGGNEQFFGPGTRLTVL.

The rearrangement uses TRBV19 and TRBJ2-1; TCRdb indicates TRBD1, and absent DNA this call remains unverified. CDR3 length: 15 amino acids. Germline lookup yields CDR1 LNHDA and CDR2 SQIVND (reference sequence). This chain's CDR3 is CASSGTAGSYNEQFF. Using reference TRBV19 and TRBJ2-1 for the parts outside the CDR3, the full variable domain is DGGITQSPKYLFRKEGQNVTLSCEQNLNHDAMYWYRQDPGQGLRLIYYSQIVNDFQKGDIAEGYSVSREKKESFPLTVTSAQKNPTAFYLCASSGTAGSYNEQFFGPGTRLTVL.

This chain uses TRBV21-1 with TRBJ2-5; TCRdb gives TRBD2 as the D gene, but with no DNA this cannot be confirmed. TRBV21-1 is termed a pseudogene. The CDR3 is 14 amino acids. This CDR3 is CASSRRTDWETQYF.

This clonotype is deemed medium-sized by its frequency. The gene calls are TRBV29-1 and TRBJ2-5; there is no DNA to check the TCRdb D call of TRBD1. This CDR3 has 12 amino acids. Germline-derived CDR1 and CDR2 are SQVTM and ANQGSEA. CDR3 region: CSVEGTGGVQYF.

The chain couples TRBV12-3 or TRBV12-4 to TRBJ1-2. The CDR3 is 13 residues long. CDR3 region: CASSFSAGMGYTF.